This T cell receptor beta chain originates from a study of blood T cell repertoires in COVID-19. As for the study in general: The United States, Italy and Spain provided the acute and convalescent COVID-19 samples.

The CDR3 contains 14 residues. Germline V CDR1 and CDR2: SGDLS, YYNGEE. V lost 2 bases, J lost 3 bases, and 0 bases stayed unmatched. The data were produced by immunoSEQ multiplex PCR, yet TCRdb's version contains in-frame clones alone and is incomplete. The table lists fewer than 400,000 clones, roughly 90% of them singletons. The gene calls are TRBV9 and TRBJ1-1; TRBD1 matches at 11 bases. Sequencing was performed on peripheral blood. The receptor was derived from a woman under 40 with COVID-19, enrolled during active disease. The CDR3 loop reads CASSVGQGDTEAFF. The DNA of the CDR3 is TGTGCCAGCAGCGTGGGACAGGGGGACACTGAAGCTTTCTTT. The full variable domain, in which reference TRBV9 and TRBJ1-1 provide the parts outside the CDR3, is DSGVTQTPKHLITATGQRVTLRCSPRSGDLSVYWYQQSLDQGLQFLIQYYNGEERAKGNILERFSAQQFPDLHSELNLSSLELGDSALYFCASSVGQGDTEAFFGQGTRLTVV.